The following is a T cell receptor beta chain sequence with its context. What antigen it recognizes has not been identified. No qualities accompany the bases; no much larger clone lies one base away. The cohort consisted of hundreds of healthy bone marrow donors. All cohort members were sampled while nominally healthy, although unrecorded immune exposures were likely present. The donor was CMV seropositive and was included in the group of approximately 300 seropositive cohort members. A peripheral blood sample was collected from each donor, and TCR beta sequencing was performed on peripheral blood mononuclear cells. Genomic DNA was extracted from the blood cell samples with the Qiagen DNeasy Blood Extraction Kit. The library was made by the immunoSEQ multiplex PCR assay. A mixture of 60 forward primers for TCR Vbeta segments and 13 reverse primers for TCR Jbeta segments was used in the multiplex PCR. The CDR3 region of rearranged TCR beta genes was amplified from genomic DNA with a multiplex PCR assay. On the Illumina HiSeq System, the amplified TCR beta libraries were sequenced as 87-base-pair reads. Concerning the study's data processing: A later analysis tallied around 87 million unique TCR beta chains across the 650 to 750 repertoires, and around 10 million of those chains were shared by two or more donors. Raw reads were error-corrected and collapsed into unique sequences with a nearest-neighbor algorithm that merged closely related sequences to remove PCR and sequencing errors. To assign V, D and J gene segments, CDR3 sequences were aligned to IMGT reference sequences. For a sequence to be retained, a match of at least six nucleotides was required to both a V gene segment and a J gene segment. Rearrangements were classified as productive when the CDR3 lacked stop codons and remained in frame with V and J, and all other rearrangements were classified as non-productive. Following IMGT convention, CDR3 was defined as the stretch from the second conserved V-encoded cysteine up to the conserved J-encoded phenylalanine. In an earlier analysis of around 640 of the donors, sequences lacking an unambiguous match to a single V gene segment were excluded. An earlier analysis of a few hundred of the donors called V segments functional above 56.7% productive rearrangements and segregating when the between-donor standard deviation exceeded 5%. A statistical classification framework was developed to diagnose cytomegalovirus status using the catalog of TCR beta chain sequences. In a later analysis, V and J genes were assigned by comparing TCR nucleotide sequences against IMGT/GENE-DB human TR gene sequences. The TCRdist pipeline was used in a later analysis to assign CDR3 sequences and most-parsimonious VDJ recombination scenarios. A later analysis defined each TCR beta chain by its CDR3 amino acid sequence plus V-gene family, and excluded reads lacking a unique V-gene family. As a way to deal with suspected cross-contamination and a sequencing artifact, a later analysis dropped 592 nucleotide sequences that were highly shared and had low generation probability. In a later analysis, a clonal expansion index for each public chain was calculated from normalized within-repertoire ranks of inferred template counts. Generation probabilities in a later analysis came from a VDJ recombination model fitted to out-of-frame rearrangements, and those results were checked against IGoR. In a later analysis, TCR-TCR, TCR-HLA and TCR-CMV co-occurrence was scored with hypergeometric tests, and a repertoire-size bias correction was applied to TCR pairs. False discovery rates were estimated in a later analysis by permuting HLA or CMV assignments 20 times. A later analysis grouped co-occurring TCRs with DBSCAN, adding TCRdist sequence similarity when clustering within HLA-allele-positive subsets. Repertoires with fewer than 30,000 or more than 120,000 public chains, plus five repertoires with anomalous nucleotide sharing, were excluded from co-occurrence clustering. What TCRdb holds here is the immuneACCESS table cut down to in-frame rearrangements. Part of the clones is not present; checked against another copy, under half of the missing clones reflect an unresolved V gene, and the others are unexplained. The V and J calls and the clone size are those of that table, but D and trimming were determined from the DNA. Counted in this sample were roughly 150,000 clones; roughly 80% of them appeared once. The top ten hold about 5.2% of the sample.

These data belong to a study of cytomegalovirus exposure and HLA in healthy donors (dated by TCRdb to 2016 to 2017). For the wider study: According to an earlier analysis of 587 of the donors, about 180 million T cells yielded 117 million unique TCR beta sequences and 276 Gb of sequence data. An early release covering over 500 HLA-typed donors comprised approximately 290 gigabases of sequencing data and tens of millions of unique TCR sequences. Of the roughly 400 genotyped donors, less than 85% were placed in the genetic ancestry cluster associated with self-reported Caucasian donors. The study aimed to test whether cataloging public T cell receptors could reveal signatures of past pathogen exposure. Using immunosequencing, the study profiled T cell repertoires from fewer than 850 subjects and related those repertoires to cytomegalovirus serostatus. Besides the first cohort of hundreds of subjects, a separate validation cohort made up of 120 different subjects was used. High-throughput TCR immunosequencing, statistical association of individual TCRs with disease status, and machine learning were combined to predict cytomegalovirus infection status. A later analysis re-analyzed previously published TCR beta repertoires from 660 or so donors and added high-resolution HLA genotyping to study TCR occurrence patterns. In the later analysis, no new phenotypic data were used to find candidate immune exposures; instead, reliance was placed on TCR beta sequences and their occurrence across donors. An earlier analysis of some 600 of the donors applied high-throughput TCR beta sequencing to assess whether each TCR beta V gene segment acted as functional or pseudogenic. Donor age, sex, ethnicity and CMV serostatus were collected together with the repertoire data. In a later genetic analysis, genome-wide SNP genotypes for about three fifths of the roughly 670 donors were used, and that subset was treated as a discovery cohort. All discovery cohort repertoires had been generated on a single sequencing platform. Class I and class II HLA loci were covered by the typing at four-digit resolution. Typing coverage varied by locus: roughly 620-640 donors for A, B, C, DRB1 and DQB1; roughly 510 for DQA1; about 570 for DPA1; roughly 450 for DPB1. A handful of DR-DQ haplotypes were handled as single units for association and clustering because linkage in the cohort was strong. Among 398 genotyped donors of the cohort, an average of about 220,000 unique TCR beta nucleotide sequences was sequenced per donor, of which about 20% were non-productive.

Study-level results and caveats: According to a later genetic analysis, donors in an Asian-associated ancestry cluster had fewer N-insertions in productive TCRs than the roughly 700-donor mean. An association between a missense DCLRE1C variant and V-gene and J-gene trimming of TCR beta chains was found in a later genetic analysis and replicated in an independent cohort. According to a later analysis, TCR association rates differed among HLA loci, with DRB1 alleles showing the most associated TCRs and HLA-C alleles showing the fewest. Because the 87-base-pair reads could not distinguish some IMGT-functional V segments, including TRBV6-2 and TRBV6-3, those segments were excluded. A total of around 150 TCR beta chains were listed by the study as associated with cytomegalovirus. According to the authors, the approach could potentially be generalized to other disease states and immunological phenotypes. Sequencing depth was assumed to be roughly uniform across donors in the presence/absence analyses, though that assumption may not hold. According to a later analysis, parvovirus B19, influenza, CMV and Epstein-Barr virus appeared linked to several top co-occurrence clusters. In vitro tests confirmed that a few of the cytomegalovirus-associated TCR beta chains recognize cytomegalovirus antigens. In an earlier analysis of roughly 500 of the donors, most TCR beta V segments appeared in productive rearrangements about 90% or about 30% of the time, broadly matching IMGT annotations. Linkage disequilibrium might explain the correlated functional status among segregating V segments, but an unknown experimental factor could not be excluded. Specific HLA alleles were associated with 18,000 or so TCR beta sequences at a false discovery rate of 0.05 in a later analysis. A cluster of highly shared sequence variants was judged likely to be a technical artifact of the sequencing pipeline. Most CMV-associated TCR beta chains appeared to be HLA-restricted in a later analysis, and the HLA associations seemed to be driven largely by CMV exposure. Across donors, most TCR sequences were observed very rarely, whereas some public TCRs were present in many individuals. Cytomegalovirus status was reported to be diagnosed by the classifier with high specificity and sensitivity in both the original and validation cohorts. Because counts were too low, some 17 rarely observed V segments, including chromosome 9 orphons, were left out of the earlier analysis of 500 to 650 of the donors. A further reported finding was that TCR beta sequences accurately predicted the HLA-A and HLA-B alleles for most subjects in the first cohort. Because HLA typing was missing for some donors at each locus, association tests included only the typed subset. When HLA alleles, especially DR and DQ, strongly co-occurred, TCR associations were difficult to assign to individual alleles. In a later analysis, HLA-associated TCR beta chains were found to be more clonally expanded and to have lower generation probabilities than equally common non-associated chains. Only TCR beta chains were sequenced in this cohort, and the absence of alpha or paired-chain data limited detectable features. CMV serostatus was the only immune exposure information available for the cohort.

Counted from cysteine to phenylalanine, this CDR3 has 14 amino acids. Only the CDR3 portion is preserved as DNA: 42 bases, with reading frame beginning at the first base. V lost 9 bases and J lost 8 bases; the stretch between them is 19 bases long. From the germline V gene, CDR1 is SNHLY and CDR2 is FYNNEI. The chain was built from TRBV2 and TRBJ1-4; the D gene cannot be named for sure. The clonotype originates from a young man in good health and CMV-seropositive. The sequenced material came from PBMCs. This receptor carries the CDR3 CASPARGFKEKLFF. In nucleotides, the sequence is TGTGCCAGTCCCGCCCGGGGATTTAAGGAAAAACTGTTTTTT.